Presented here are 10 T cell receptor beta chains from one specimen sequenced in a study of blood T cell repertoires in COVID-19. TCRdb's table, derived via immunoSEQ multiplex PCR, lists solely in-frame clones and lacks some. Counted here are 60,000 to 85,000 clones, approximately 84% occurring once; the ten biggest clones make up over 30%. The sequenced material came from peripheral blood. The receptors stem from a man between 65 and 85 years old with acute or convalescent COVID-19.

The chain recombines TRBV11-3 with TRBJ2-7, with TRBD2 matching over 7 bases. CDR1 SGHNT and CDR2 YENEEA come from the germline V gene. V shed 6 bases and J 2 bases; nucleotides not matched to a gene: 10. There are 15 residues in the CDR3. CDR3 bases: TGTGCCAGCAGTTTACGGGGGGACGGAGCCTACGAGCAGTACTTC. Translating gives CASSLRGDGAYEQYF.

The chain has TRBV5-1 and TRBJ2-2, with a weak D call TRBD1 (5 bases). The CDR3 contains 15 residues. Germline V gives CDR1 SGHRS, CDR2 YFSETQ. V gave up 2 bases and J gave up 2 bases, with 10 bases separating them. The CDR3 coding sequence is TGCGCCAGCAGCTTAACAGGTGGTAACACCGGGGAGCTGTTTTTT. Encoded protein: CASSLTGGNTGELFF.

The CDR3 loop reads CASSPQGAGNQPQHF. CDR3 DNA: TGTGCCAGCAGTCCACAGGGGGCCGGGAATCAGCCCCAGCATTTT. The chain employs TRBV28 and TRBJ1-5, with 9 bases that match TRBD1. Germline CDR1 is MDHEN and CDR2 is SYDVKM. V lost 5 bases, J lost 4 bases, and 6 bases stayed unmatched. The CDR3 is 15 amino acids.

This sequence joins TRBV7-2 and TRBJ2-2; 9 bases map to TRBD2. Germline lookup yields CDR1 SGHTA and CDR2 FQGNSA. The CDR3 is 18 residues long. The junction had 14 bases not matched to a gene; V was cut back by 5 bases and J by 4 bases. The CDR3 loop is CASSTPTGTSRGTGELFF. CDR3 nucleotides: TGTGCCAGCAGCACCCCCACCGGGACTAGCCGGGGCACCGGGGAGCTGTTTTTT.

V gene TRBV5-8 combines with J gene TRBJ2-3; 7 nucleotides align to TRBD1. Germline V gene data show CDR1 as SGHTS and CDR2 as YDEGEE. J was trimmed by 6 bases and V by 3 bases; bases with no gene match: 10. CDR3 size: 15 residues. The CDR3 region is CASSSYRGARDTQYF. For the CDR3, the DNA is TGTGCCAGCAGCTCTTACAGGGGCGCTAGGGATACGCAGTATTTT.

As to this clone: At one boundary the junction diverges from the germline segment, which might be a read error. The genes are TRBV5-1 and TRBJ2-1; weak D call: TRBD1 (6 bases). CDR3 length equals 15 residues. Germline values: CDR1 SGHRS, CDR2 YFSETQ. The CDR3 sequence is CASRLVPGQYDEQFF. In nucleotides, the CDR3 is TGCGCCAGCAGGTTGGTGCCTGGACAGTACGATGAGCAGTTCTTC. The whole variable domain, filled in from reference TRBV5-1 and TRBJ2-1, reads KAGVTQTPRYLIKTRGQQVTLSCSPISGHRSVSWYQQTPGQGLQFLFEYFSETQRNKGNFPGRFSGRQFSNSRSEMNVSTLELGDSALYLCASRLVPGQYDEQFFGPGTRLTVL.

This clone showed up just a few times. V is TRBV3-1 (or the pseudogene TRBV3-2) and J is TRBJ1-2; 8 nucleotides agree with TRBD1. Trimming at V came to 4 bases and at J to 0 bases, leaving 1 base not matched to a gene. Germline loops: CDR1 LGHDT, CDR2 YNNKEL (reference sequence). The CDR3 is 14 residues long. In nucleotides, the CDR3 is TGTGCCAGCAGCCGACAGGGGTCTAACTATGGCTACACCTTC. This translates into CASSRQGSNYGYTF.

V is TRBV5-4 and J is TRBJ1-2, with D uncertain. The CDR3 contains 15 residues. CDR1 is SGHNT and CDR2 is YYREEE in the germline V gene (reference sequence). The V and J ends lost 5 bases and 3 bases respectively, with 17 bases between them. The DNA of the CDR3 is TGTGCCAGCAGTTCAGCGTTCAACTGGGACTATGGCTACACCTTC. It yields the protein CASSSAFNWDYGYTF.

The chain carries TRBV4-1 and TRBJ1-1, with D tentatively TRBD1 (6 bases). Deletions cut 1 base from V and 5 bases from J, with 14 bases between. Germline CDR1 and CDR2: MGHRA and YSYEKL. The CDR3 is 15 amino acids. CDR3 DNA sequence: TGCGCCAGCAGCCAAGTGGTGACAGGAAAAACTGAAGCTTTCTTT. Protein sequence: CASSQVVTGKTEAFF.

V and J are TRBV7-3 and TRBJ2-1; TRBD2 matches 11 bases. Trimming took 5 bases from V and 0 from J; bases not matched to a gene: 3. This CDR3 comprises 16 residues. Germline V gene sequence: CDR1 SGHTA, CDR2 FQGTGA. CDR3 residues: CASSPTSGSSYNEQFF. The CDR3 bases are TGTGCCAGCAGCCCCACTAGCGGGAGCTCCTACAATGAGCAGTTCTTC.